The clone carrying this TCR beta chain was counted a single time. This record belongs to a study of blood T cell repertoires in COVID-19. Across the study: PBMCs, B-cell-depleted T cells, or T cells were the source of the cDNA or gDNA that made up the material.

TCRdb's table, derived via immunoSEQ multiplex PCR, lists solely in-frame clones and lacks some. Altogether some 130,000 clones are present, 80% to 85% being singletons, with the ten largest covering under 15%. The CDR3 is 14 amino acids. Between the trimmed V and J ends, which lost 5 bases and 2 bases, there was a span of 13 bases. Germline CDR1 and CDR2: SEHNR and FQNEAQ (reference sequence). Source material: peripheral blood. V is TRBV7-9 and J is TRBJ2-7; tentatively, D is TRBD2 (6 bases). The receptor was isolated from a woman under 40 who had recovered from COVID-19. CDR3 coding DNA: TGTGCCAGCAGCGCCTGGAGCGGGCCCTACGAGCAGTACTTC. This encodes CASSAWSGPYEQYF.